Described below is a single T cell receptor beta chain sequence and its context. Antigen specificity is unknown. CDR1 is SGHTA and CDR2 is FQGTGA in the germline V gene. This CDR3 comprises 15 residues. The data belong to a study of T cells expressing NK-cell markers. General study points: HCMV specificity was not established for the expanded NKG2C+ T cell clones.

The authors generated TCR beta cDNA through 5'RACE template switching with UMIs. TCRdb re-analyzed the 5' RACE reads; it lists each CDR3 protein once, without DNA. The sample table sets out fewer than 400,000 distinct CDR3 sequences. The TCR sequence derives from a man aged 18-75 years in good health. The sample consisted of blood T cells: a sorted CD56 or NKG2C T cell subset, CD4+ or CD8+ T cells, or bulk PBMC T cells (not recorded which). This chain connects TRBV7-3 to TRBJ2-1. The CDR3 here is CASSLNRAHSNEQFF. Full variable domain (missing parts from reference TRBV7-3 and TRBJ2-1): GAGVSQTPSNKVTEKGKYVELRCDPISGHTALYWYRQSLGQGPEFLIYFQGTGAADDSGLPNDRFFAVRPEGSVSTLKIQRTERGDSAVYLCASSLNRAHSNEQFFGPGTRLTVL.